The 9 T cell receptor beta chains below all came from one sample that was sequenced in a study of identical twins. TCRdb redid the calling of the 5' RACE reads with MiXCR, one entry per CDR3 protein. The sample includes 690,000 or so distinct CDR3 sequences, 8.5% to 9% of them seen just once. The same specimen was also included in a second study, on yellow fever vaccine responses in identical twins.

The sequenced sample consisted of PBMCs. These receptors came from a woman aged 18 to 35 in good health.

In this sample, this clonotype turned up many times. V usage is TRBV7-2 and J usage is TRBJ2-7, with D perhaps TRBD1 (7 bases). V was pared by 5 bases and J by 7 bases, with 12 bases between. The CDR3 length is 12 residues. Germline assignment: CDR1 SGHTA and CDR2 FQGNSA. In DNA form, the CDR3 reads TGTGCCAGCAGCGCGGGACAGACTGAGCAGTACTTC. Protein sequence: CASSAGQTEQYF. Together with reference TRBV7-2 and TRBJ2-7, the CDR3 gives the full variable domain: GAGVSQSPSNKVTEKGKDVELRCDPISGHTALYWYRQSLGQGLEFLIYFQGNSAPDKSGLPSDRFSAERTGGSVSTLTIQRTQQEDSAVYLCASSAGQTEQYFGPGTRLTVT.

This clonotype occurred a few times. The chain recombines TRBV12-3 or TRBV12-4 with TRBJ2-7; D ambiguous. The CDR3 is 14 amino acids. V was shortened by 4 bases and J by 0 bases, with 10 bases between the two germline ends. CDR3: CASSSIVNSYEQYF. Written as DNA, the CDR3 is TGTGCCAGCAGTTCGATAGTAAACTCCTACGAGCAGTACTTC.

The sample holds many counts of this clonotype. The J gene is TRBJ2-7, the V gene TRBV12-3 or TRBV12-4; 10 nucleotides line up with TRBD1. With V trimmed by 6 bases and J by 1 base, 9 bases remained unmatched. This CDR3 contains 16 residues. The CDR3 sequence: CASRPPGQGYSYEQYF. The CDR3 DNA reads TGTGCCAGCAGACCCCCGGGACAGGGGTATTCCTACGAGCAGTACTTC.

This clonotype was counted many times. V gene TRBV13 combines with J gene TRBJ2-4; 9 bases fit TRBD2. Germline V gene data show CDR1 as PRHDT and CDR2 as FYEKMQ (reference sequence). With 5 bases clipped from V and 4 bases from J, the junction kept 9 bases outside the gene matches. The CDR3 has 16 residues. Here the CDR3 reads CASSTRLAALKNIQYF. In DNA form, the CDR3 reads TGTGCCAGCAGCACCAGACTAGCGGCACTTAAAAACATTCAGTACTTC.

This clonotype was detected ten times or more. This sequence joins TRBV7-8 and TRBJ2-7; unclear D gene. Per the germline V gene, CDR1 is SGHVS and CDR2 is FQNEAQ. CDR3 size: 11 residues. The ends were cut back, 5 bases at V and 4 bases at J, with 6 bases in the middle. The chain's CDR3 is CASSPAYEQYF. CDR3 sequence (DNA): TGTGCCAGCAGCCCTGCGTACGAGCAGTACTTC.

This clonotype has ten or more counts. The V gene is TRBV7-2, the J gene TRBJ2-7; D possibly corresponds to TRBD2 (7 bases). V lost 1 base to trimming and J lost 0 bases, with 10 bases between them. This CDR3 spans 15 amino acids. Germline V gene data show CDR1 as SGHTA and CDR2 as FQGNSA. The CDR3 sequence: CASSLGRGLSYEQYF. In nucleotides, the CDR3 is TGTGCCAGCAGCTTAGGGCGGGGGCTCTCCTACGAGCAGTACTTC.

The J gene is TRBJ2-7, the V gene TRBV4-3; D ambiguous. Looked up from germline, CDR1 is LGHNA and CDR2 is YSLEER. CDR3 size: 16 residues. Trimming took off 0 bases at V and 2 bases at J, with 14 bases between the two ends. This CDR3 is CASSQDYAASPYEQYF. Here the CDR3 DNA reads TGCGCCAGCAGCCAAGATTATGCAGCTTCCCCCTACGAGCAGTACTTC.

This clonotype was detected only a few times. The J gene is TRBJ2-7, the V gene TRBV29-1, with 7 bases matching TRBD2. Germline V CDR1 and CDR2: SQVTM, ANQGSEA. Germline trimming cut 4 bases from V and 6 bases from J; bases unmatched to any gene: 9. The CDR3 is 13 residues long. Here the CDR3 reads CSVVWGRAFEQYF. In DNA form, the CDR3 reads TGCAGCGTTGTTTGGGGGAGGGCCTTCGAGCAGTACTTC.

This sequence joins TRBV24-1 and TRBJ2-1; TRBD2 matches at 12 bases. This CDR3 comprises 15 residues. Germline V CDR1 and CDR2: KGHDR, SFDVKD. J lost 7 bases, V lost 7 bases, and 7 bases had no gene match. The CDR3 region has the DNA TGTGCCACCAGGAGCGGGACTAGCGGGTTTAATGAGCAGTTCTTC. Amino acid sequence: CATRSGTSGFNEQFF.